This TCR beta chain was recorded in a study of identical twins. Study-wide points: Compared with models, monozygotic twins showed more out-of-frame TCR alpha sharing. Memory repertoires lacked the insertion deficit that abundant cord blood beta clonotypes showed. Findings came from cross-sectional statistics, without long-term follow-up of donors.

Template switching introduced a universal primer site, and the cDNA bore unique molecular identifiers. TCRdb fed the 5' RACE reads into MiXCR, producing one record per CDR3 protein. The sample lists about 190,000 distinct CDR3 sequences, around 15% occurring once. Germline loops: CDR1 MNHNS, CDR2 SASEGT. The ends were cut back, 6 bases at V and 0 bases at J, with 12 bases in the middle. The CDR3 contains 14 residues. On this clonotype: The antigen remains unidentified.

Another study also made use of these data, one on T cells expressing NK-cell markers.

The chain combines TRBV6-1 with TRBJ2-7; tentative D call: TRBD1 (5 bases). Sequenced input: CD8+ T cells sorted from blood. The TCR was taken from a woman aged 18-29 years in good health. CDR3 residues: CASSPIGDSYEQYF. Here the CDR3 DNA reads TGTGCCAGCAGCCCCATAGGGGACTCCTACGAGCAGTACTTC.